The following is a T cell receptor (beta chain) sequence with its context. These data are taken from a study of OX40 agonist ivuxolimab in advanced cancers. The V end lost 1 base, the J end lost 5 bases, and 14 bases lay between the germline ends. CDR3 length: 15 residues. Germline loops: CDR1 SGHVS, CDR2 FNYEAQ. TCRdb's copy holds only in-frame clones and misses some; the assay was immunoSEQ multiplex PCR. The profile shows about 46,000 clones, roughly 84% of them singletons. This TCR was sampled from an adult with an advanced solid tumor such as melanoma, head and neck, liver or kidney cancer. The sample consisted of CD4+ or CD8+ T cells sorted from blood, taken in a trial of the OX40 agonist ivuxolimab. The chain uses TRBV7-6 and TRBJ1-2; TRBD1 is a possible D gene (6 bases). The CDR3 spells CASSLGPGVQYGYTF. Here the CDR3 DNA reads TGTGCCAGCAGCTTAGGGCCAGGGGTCCAATATGGCTACACCTTC.